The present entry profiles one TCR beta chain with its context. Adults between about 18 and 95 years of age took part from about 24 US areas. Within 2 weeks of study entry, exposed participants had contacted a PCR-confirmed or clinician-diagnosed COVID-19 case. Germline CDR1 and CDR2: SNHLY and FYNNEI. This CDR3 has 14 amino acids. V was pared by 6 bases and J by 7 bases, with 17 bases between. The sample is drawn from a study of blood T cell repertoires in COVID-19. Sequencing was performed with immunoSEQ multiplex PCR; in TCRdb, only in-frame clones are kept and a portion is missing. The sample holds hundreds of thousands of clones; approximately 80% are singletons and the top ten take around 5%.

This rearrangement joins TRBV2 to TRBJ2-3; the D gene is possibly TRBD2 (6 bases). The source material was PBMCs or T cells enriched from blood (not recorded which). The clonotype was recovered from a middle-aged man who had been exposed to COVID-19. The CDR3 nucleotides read TGTGCCAGCAGCGTAGCGGTGCCGGTTAATACGCAGTATTTT. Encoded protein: CASSVAVPVNTQYF.